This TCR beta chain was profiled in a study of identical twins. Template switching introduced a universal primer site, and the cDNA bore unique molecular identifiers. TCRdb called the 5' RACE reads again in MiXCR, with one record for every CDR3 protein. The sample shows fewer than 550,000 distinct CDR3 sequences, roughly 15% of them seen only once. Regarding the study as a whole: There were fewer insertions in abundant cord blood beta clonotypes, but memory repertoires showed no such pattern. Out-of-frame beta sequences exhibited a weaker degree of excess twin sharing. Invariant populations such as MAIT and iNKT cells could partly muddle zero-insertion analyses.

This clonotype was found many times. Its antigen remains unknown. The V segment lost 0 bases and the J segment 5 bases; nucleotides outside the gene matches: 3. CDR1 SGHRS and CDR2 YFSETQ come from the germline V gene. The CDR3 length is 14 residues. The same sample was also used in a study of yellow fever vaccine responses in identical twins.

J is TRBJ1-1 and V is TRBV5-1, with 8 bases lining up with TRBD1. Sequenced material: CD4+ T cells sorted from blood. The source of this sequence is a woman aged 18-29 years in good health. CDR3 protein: CASSLGTGRTEAFF. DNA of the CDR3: TGCGCCAGCAGCTTGGGGACAGGGAGAACTGAAGCTTTCTTT.